This T cell receptor (beta chain) stems from a study of T cell repertoires in cytomegalovirus infection. Broader study findings: HLA-C-restricted CMV-specific TCR beta clonotypes were dominant in the ex vivo response.

A single record per CDR3 protein comes from TCRdb applying MiXCR to the reads. Altogether 550,000 to 700,000 distinct CDR3 sequences are present, under 45% being singletons, with the ten largest covering about 46%. J gave up 4 bases and V 5 bases, and 7 bases lay outside the gene matches. Per the germline V gene, CDR1 is SGHVS and CDR2 is FNYEAQ. The CDR3 is 16 amino acids. Details on this clonotype: Its antigen is not identified.

The chain links TRBV7-6 to TRBJ2-2; 10 nucleotides align to TRBD2. The sequence came from a human donor in good health (CMV status not recorded). Some clones in this sample may be carry-over from other donors' samples. Sequencing was performed on cultured PBMCs, taken from culture after CMV antigen stimulation. CDR3 residues: CASSPRASGGTGELFF. Written as DNA, the CDR3 is TGTGCCAGCAGCCCCAGGGCTAGCGGGGGCACCGGGGAGCTGTTTTTT. The whole variable domain, filled in from reference TRBV7-6 and TRBJ2-2, reads GAGVSQSPRYKVTKRGQDVALRCDPISGHVSLYWYRQALGQGPEFLTYFNYEAQQDKSGLPNDRFSAERPEGSISTLTIQRTEQRDSAMYRCASSPRASGGTGELFFGEGSRLTVL.